Sequencing of this T cell receptor beta chain was carried out in a study of patients and donors after allogeneic stem cell transplantation. TCRdb used MiXCR to reprocess the RT-PCR reads, holding one entry per CDR3 protein. The table includes 390,000 or so distinct CDR3 sequences, under 20% detected once. There are a few counts of this clonotype. Germline V gene sequence: CDR1 SGHRS, CDR2 YFSETQ. This CDR3 spans 14 amino acids. The V gene lost 0 bases and the J gene lost 6 bases, with 13 bases spanning the gap. This clonotype was sampled from a human donor who was either an allogeneic HSCT recipient or a stem cell or donor lymphocyte infusion donor (not recorded which). It is not recorded whose cells these are; they may come from a transplant donor. Specimen: blood, either unsorted or a sorted T cell fraction (not recorded which). The chain recombines TRBV5-1 with TRBJ2-7; TRBD2 is a possible D gene (5 bases). CDR3 bases: TGCGCCAGCAGCTTGGCCGGGAACGGCCGCGAGCAGTACTTC. It yields the protein CASSLAGNGREQYF. Full variable domain (outside the CDR3, taken from reference TRBV5-1 and TRBJ2-7): KAGVTQTPRYLIKTRGQQVTLSCSPISGHRSVSWYQQTPGQGLQFLFEYFSETQRNKGNFPGRFSGRQFSNSRSEMNVSTLELGDSALYLCASSLAGNGREQYFGPGTRLTVT.